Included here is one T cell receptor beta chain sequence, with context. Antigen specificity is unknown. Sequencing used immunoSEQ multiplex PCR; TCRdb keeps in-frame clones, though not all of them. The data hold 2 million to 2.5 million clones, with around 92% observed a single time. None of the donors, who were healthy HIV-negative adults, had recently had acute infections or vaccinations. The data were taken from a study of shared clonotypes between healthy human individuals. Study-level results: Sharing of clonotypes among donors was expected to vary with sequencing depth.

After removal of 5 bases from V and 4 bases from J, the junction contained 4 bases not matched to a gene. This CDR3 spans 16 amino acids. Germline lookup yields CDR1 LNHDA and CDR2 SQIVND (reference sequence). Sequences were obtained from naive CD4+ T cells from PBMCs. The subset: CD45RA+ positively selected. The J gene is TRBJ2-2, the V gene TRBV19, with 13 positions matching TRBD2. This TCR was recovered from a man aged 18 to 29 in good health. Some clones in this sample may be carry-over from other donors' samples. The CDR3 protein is CASSAGLAGITGELFF. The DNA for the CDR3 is TGTGCCAGTAGTGCGGGACTAGCGGGAATCACCGGGGAGCTGTTTTTT.